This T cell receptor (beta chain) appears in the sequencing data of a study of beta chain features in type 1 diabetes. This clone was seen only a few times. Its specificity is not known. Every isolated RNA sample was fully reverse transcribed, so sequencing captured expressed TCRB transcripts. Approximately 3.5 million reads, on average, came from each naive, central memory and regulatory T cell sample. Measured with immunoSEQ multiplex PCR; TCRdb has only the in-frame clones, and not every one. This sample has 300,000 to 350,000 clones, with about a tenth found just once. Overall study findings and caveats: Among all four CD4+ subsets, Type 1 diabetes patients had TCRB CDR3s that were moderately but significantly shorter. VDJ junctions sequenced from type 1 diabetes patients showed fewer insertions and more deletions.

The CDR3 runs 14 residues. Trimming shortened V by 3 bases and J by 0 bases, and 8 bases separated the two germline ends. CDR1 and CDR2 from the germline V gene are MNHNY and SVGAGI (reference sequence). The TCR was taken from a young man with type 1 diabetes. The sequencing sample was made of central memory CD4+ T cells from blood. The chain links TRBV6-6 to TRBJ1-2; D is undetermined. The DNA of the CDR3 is TGTGCCAGCAGTTATGGGGAAACTAACTATGGCTACACCTTC. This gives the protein CASSYGETNYGYTF.